This T cell receptor (beta chain) was sequenced in a study of shared clonotypes between healthy human individuals. Study-wide results and limits: Among a handful of donors, approximately 5% of naive CD4 clonotypes were found in common.

Concerning this clone itself: The antigen remains undetermined.

The table came from immunoSEQ multiplex PCR; TCRdb's copy has only in-frame clones and leaves some out. The sample holds over a million clones; approximately 98.5% are singletons and the top ten take roughly 0.35%. The V end was cut by 4 bases, the J end by 3 bases, with 19 bases between. This CDR3 region has 17 residues. Germline loops: CDR1 SGHAT, CDR2 FQDESV (reference sequence). This rearrangement joins TRBV11-1 to TRBJ2-1, with no clear D. Sample: naive CD4+ T cells sorted from blood. The subset here: CD45RA+ positively selected. The source of this sequence is a man aged 30-40 years in good health. The CDR3 nucleotides are TGTGCCAGCAGCTCGTTACAAGGGCAACTCTTCTACAATGAGCAGTTCTTC. This encodes CASSSLQGQLFYNEQFF.